This T cell receptor beta chain stems from a study of siplizumab effects on memory and regulatory T cells (dated by TCRdb to about 2019). In the study overall: Across roughly eight responder-stimulator pairs, mixed lymphocyte reactions were run in pairs, around 1 with siplizumab at around 0.98 ug/mL and around 1 without drug. The effect of the anti-CD2 antibody siplizumab on alloreactive T-cell subsets was examined in allogeneic mixed lymphocyte reactions constructed from human PBMCs.

As regards this clone: Its cognate antigen has yet to be identified. No much larger clone is present one base from it, and per-base qualities are unavailable.

Library construction relied on the immunoSEQ multiplex PCR assay. Each sample had 10^5 or so TCR templates assayed by the deep sequencing platform. Genomic DNA extracted from sorted T cells was used for TCRbeta CDR3 sequencing. The authors processed their data as follows. The R programming language was used for clonal analysis of TCRbeta CDR3 data. Unstimulated samples were compared with post-reaction CFSE-low samples to define alloreactive CD4+ and CD8+ clones. By matching sequences to the repertoires of sorted unstimulated Treg and non-Treg cells, each alloreactive CD4+ clone was assigned a regulatory or non-regulatory origin. In TCRdb, the immuneACCESS table is reduced to in-frame sequences with V and J assigned. These tables do not hold every clone; where another copy was compared, an unresolved V gene accounts for under half, and the others remain unexplained. That table supplies the V and J calls and clone size; D and trimming were determined from the DNA. This sample is represented by 15,000 to 20,000 clones; roughly two fifths of them were singletons. Jointly, the top ten make up 6% to 7% of the sample.

What the authors observed across the whole study: Because sequences below about 10^-5 frequency were poorly captured, only a minor fraction of alloreactive clones could be mapped to unstimulated subsets. In reactions with siplizumab, an average of 68.8% of mappable alloreactive CD4+ clones were Treg-derived, compared with around 28% in control reactions. The suppressive function of proliferating Tregs from siplizumab cultures was not functionally confirmed. For roughly 75-95% of proliferating CD4+ or CD8+ clones, no naive or memory phenotype could be assigned. Compared with memory T cells, unstimulated naive T cells appeared more diverse, and naive cells seemed to make a substantial contribution to the alloresponse. Siplizumab significantly lowered the cumulative frequency of alloreactive sequences that could be traced to unstimulated CD4+ memory T cells.

Cells from the mixed lymphocyte reactions were cocultured for less than seven days at 37 degrees C. Responder PBMCs were labelled with CFSE and stimulator PBMCs with Violet Dye, then combined at a 1:1 ratio. Sorted unstimulated T cells and proliferating T cells recovered from mixed lymphocyte reactions were subjected to TCRbeta CDR3 sequencing. Fresh whole blood from approximately ten HLA-typed healthy donors was used to isolate PBMCs. For TCR sequencing, responder T cells that had proliferated and were CFSE-low were FACS-sorted once the mixed lymphocyte reaction was over. V is cut by 4 bases and J by 2 bases, and the space between the germline ends is 14 bases. The CDR3 holds 15 amino acids from the cysteine to the phenylalanine. Only the CDR3 DNA stays, 45 bases, in frame from base 1. Taken from the germline V gene, the CDR1 and CDR2 loops are MGHRA and YSYEKL.

The rearrangement joined TRBV4-1 to TRBJ1-2; the D gene is not confidently resolved. This TCR was recovered from a human donor in good health; the cells came from an allogeneic mixed lymphocyte reaction. Some clones in this sample may be carry-over from other donors' samples. The sample was CFSE-low (dividing) CD4+ T cells sorted from an allogeneic mixed lymphocyte reaction. The CDR3 amino acid sequence is: CASSLRRQLNYGYTF. At the DNA level, the sequence is TGCGCCAGCAGCCTCCGGCGGCAGCTCAACTATGGCTACACCTTC.